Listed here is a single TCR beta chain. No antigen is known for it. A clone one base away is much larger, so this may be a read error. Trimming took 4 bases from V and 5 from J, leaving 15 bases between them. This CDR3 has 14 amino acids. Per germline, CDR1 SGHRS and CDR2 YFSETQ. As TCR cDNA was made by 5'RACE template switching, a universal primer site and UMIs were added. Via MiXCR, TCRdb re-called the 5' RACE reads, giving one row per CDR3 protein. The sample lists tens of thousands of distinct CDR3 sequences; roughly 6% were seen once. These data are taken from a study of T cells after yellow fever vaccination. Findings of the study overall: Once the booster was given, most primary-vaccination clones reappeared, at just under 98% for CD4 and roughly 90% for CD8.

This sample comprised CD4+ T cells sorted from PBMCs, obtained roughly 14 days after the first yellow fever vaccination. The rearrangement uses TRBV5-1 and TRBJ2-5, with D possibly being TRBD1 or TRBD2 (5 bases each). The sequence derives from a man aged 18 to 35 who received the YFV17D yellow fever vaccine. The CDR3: CASSTGRTHETQYF. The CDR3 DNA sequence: TGCGCCAGCAGCACGGGACGTACACATGAGACCCAGTACTTC. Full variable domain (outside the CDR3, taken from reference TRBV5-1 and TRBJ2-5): KAGVTQTPRYLIKTRGQQVTLSCSPISGHRSVSWYQQTPGQGLQFLFEYFSETQRNKGNFPGRFSGRQFSNSRSEMNVSTLELGDSALYLCASSTGRTHETQYFGPGTRLLVL.